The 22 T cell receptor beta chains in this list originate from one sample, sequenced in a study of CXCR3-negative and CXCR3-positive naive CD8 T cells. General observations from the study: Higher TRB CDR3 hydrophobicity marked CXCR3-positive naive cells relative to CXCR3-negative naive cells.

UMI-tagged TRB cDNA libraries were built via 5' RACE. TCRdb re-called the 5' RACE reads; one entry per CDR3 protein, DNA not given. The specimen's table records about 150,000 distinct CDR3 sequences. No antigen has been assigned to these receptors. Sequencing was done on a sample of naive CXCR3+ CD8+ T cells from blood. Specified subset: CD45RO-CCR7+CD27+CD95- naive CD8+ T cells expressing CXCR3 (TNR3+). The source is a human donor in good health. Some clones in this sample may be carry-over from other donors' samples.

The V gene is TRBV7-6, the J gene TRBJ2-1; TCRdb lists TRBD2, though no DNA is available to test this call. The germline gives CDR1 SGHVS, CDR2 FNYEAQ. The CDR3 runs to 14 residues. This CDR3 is CASSLAGGPNEQFF.

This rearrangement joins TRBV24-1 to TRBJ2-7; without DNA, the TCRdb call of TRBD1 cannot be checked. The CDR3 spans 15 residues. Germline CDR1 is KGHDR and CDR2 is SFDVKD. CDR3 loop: CATSDSRDVSYEQYF.

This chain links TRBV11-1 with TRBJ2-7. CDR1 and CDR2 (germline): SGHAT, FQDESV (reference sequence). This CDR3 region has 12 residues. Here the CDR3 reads CASSFRPYEPYF. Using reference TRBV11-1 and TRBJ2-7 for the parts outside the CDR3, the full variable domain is EAEVAQSPRYKITEKSQAVAFWCDPISGHATLYWYRQILGQGPELLVQFQDESVVDDSQLPKDRFSAERLKGVDSTLKIQPAELGDSAMYLCASSFRPYEPYFGPGTRLTVT.

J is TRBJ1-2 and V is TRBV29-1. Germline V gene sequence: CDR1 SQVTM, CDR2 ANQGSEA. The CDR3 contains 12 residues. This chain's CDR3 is CSVDPGSGGYTF.

CDR3 loop: CASSLDMGTNYEQYF. This chain joins TRBV5-1 and TRBJ2-7; TCRdb proposes TRBD1, but this gene call is untestable without DNA. The CDR3 contains 15 residues. Per germline, CDR1 SGHRS and CDR2 YFSETQ.

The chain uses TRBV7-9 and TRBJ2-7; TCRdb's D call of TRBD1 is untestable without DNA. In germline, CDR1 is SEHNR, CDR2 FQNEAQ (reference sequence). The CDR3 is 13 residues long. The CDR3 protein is CASSPGQYYEQYF.

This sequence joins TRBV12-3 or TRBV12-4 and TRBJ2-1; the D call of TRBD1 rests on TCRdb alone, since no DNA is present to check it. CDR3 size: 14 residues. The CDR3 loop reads CASSSLWGDNEQFF.

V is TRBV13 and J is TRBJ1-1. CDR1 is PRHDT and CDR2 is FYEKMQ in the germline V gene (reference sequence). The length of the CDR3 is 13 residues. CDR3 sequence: CASSLTENTEAFF.

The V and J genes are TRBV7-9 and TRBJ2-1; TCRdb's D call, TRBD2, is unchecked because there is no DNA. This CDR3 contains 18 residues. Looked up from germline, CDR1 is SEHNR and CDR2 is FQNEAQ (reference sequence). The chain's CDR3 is CASSFDPSGLAGANEQFF.

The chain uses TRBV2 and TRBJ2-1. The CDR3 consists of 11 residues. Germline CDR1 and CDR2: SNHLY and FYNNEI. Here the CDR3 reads CASSEVVEQFF.

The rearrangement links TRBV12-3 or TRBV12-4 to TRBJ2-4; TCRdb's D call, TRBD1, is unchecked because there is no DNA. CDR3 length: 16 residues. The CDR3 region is CASSFTQGLAKNIQYF.

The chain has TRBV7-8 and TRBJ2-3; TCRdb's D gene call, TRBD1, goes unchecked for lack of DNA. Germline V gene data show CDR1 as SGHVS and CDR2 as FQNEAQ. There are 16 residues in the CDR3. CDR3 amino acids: CASSLAWRQGADTQYF.

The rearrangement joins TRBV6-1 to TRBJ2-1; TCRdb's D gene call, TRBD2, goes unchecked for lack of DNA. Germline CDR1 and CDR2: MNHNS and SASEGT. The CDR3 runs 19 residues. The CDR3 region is CASSEGFWSSGRVYNEQFF.

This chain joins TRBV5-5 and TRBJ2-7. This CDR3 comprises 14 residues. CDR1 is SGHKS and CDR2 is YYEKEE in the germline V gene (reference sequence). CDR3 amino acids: CASSLEVGKDEQYF. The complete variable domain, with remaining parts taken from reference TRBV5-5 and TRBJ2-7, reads DAGVTQSPTHLIKTRGQQVTLRCSPISGHKSVSWYQQVLGQGPQFIFQYYEKEERGRGNFPDRFSARQFPNYSSELNVNALLLGDSALYLCASSLEVGKDEQYFGPGTRLTVT.

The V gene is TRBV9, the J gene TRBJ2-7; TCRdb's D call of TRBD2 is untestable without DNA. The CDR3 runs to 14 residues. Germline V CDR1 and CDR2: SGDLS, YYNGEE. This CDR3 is CASSVVAGDYEQYF.

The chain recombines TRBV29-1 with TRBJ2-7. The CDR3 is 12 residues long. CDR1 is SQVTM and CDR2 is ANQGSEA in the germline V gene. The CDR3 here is CSVGVRDYEQYF.

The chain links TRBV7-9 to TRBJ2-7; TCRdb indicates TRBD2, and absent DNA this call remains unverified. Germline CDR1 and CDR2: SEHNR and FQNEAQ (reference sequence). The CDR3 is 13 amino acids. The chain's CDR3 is CASSQPGGTEQYF.

The chain's CDR3 is CASTPDRAKTYGYTF. The V gene is TRBV12-3 or TRBV12-4, the J gene TRBJ1-2; the TRBD1 assignment by TCRdb is unverifiable without DNA. The CDR3 consists of 15 residues.

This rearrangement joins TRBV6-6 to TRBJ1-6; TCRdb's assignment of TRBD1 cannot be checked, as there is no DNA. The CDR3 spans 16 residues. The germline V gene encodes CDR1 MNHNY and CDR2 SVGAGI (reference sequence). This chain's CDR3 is CASRGGISSYNSPLHF.

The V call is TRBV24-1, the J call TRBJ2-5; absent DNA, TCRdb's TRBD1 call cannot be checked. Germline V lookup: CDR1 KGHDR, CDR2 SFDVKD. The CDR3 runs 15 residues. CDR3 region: CATSDATGVGETQYF.

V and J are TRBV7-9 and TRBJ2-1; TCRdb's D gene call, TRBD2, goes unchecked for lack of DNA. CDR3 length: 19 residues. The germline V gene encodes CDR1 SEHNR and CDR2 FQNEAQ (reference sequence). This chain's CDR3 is CASSLPAGPPDGVYNEQFF.

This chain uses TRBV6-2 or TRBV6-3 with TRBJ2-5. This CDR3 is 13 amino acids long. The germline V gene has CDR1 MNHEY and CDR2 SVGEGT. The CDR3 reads CASSYDYQETQYF.